This note documents a single TCR beta chain sequence. This entry comes from a study of PD-1 blockade in classical Hodgkin lymphoma. Time point: cycle 4 day 1 (C4D1), after more than 5 weeks of nivolumab. Patients all relapsed after autologous stem cell transplantation, and there was variation in brentuximab vedotin exposure. Assay used: immunoSEQ multiplex PCR; TCRdb lists only in-frame clones, some missing. The data hold 50,000 or so clones, with around 90% observed a single time. The CDR3 consists of 16 residues. V lost 1 base and J lost 4, with 14 bases in between. Germline CDR1 and CDR2: ENHRY and SYGVKD.

The clonotype originates from a human donor with classical Hodgkin lymphoma. The V and J genes are TRBV10-3 and TRBJ2-1, with D possibly TRBD2 on 6 matching bases. Sequences were derived from peripheral blood mononuclear cells (PBMCs), sampled before the fourth cycle of nivolumab. CDR3 nucleotide sequence: TGTGCCATCAGTGAGTGGGATAGCGGCAAGTACAATGAGCAGTTCTTC. Its translation: CAISEWDSGKYNEQFF.